The clone carrying this T cell receptor (beta chain) was seen once. The target antigen is unknown. Each donor was healthy, and each was a bone marrow donor. PCR employed 60 Vbeta and 13 Jbeta primers. The method was immunoSEQ multiplex PCR; TCRdb's version includes in-frame clones alone and lacks a portion of them. Of more than 100,000 clones listed, around 80% are singletons. This record comes from a study of cytomegalovirus exposure and HLA in healthy donors. The germline V gene encodes CDR1 LNHDA and CDR2 SQIVND (reference sequence). Trimming at V came to 6 bases and at J to 7 bases, leaving 17 bases not matched to a gene. The CDR3 is 19 residues long. Study-level results: In all likelihood, a cluster of highly shared sequence variants was a sequencing artifact.

The V and J genes are TRBV19 and TRBJ2-1; 14 bases fit TRBD2. The source of this sequence is a female donor in good health and CMV-seropositive. The specimen was PBMCs. The CDR3 sequence is CASSPGRGTSGGGYNEQFF. CDR3 DNA sequence: TGTGCCAGTAGCCCTGGTCGGGGGACTAGCGGGGGTGGATATAATGAGCAGTTCTTC.